This T cell receptor beta chain was obtained from a study of shared clonotypes between healthy human individuals. In its sample, this clone was seen many times. Produced via immunoSEQ multiplex PCR; TCRdb's table is partial and in-frame only. Of about 87,000 clones detected, approximately 44% appear once; the ten largest clones hold about 14%. This CDR3 contains 17 residues. Germline V gene lookup returns CDR1 MGHRA and CDR2 YSYEKL. The V end lost 3 bases, the J end lost 0 bases, and 17 bases lay between the germline ends. The sample taken for sequencing was PBMCs. The clonotype originates from a woman aged 40 to 50 in good health. Some clones in this sample may be carry-over from other donors' samples. This chain connects TRBV4-1 to TRBJ1-1; the D gene is possibly TRBD1 (5 bases). The CDR3 DNA reads as TGCGCCAGCAGCCACAAGATTGGCGGGGGAATGAACACTGAAGCTTTCTTT. It codes for CASSHKIGGGMNTEAFF.